This TCR beta chain was obtained from a study of long-term antiretroviral therapy in people with HIV. Overall study findings and caveats: Relative to transplant donor controls, diversity remained lower despite increasing after ART.

Version v3.0 of the immunoSEQ assay was performed at survey level. TCRdb's table, derived via immunoSEQ multiplex PCR, lists solely in-frame clones and lacks some. The sample records nearly 20,000 clones, roughly 78% being singletons. The germline V and J ends were trimmed by 5 bases and 2 bases, with 25 bases remaining between them. CDR1 and CDR2 from the germline V gene are LNHDA and SQIVND (reference sequence). The CDR3 has 18 residues. In regard to this clone: Its antigen is not identified.

The clonotype comes from a woman aged 40 to 55 with HIV. Sequencing used unsorted PBMCs, obtained 0.2 years after starting antiretroviral therapy. The V and J genes are TRBV19 and TRBJ2-7; the D gene is possibly TRBD2 (5 bases). This chain's CDR3 is CASSPRREERDGAYEQYF. The CDR3 nucleotides are TGTGCCAGTAGTCCTCGACGCGAAGAGCGCGACGGGGCCTACGAGCAGTACTTC.